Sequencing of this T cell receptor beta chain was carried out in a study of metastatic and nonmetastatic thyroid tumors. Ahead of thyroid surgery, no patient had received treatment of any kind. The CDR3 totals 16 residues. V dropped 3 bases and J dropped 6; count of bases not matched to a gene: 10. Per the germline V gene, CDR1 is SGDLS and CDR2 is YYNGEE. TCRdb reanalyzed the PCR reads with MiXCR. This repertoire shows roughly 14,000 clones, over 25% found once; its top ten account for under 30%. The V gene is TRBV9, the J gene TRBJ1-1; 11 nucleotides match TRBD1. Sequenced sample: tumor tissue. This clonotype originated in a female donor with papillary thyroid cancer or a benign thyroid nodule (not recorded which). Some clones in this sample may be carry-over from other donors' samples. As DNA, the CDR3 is TGTGCCAGCAGCGCTGGACAGGGGGCGGGCGTAGCTGAAGCTTTCTTT. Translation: CASSAGQGAGVAEAFF. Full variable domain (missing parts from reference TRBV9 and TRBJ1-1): DSGVTQTPKHLITATGQRVTLRCSPRSGDLSVYWYQQSLDQGLQFLIQYYNGEERAKGNILERFSAQQFPDLHSELNLSSLELGDSALYFCASSAGQGAGVAEAFFGQGTRLTVV.